This entry lists 18 T cell receptor beta chains sequenced from one sample in a study of molecular identifiers for immune sequencing clone quantification (dated by TCRdb to 2016 to 2018). To prepare the library, PCR was applied. Sequencing took place on a NextSeq 500. Starting from the raw public reads, TCRdb applied fastp trimming at Q25, assembled clones with MiXCR and retained in-frame beta chains. Entries that share a CDR3 protein sequence are merged under the most common genes and DNA. The sample yields around 480,000 distinct CDR3 sequences; less than 30% were counted once. The ten largest clones capture 0.76% of the sample. The source material was naive CD8+ T cells from blood, with Jurkat cell RNA spiked in. The sample's cell subset or site label, decoded: FACS-sorted CD8+CD4-CCR7+CD45RA+ naive T cells. All receptors derive from a human donor in good health. Some libraries in this study had Jurkat cell RNA spiked in.

This clonotype appeared a few times. The rearrangement links TRBV5-4 to TRBJ1-2; 7 nucleotides line up with TRBD1. Germline CDR1 is SGHNT and CDR2 is YYREEE (reference sequence). Trimming removed 1 base from V and 4 bases from J; junction bases left unmatched: 1. CDR3 size: 13 residues. CDR3 in amino acids: CASSLNRGYGYTF. Written as DNA, the CDR3 is TGTGCCAGCAGCTTGAACAGGGGCTATGGCTACACCTTC.

Concerning this clonotype: Given a much more abundant clone one base away, this may be a read error. The CDR3 coding sequence is TGTGCCTGCAGCTTTCCCAGTGACACTGAAGCTTTCTTT. It encodes CACSFPSDTEAFF. The chain uses TRBV7-9 and TRBJ1-1; D unresolved. CDR3 length: 13 amino acids. The V gene's germline CDR1 is SEHNR and CDR2 FQNEAQ (reference sequence).

This clonotype was detected many times. The chain is built from TRBV7-9 and TRBJ1-1; D remains unclear. Trimming cost V 1 base and J 5 bases, with 8 bases left between them. The CDR3 is made up of 13 amino acids. Germline CDR1 SEHNR, CDR2 FQNEAQ (reference sequence). The CDR3 here is CASSLGGMTEAFF. In DNA, the CDR3 is TGTGCCAGCAGCTTAGGGGGTATGACTGAAGCTTTCTTT.

A word on this clonotype: A much more abundant neighbour one base away suggests this may be a read error. CDR3 region: CVSSQKGGRDRLYF. The CDR3, as DNA: TGCGTCAGCAGCCAAAAGGGGGGCCGGGACAGGCTCTATTTT. This chain uses TRBV4-3 with TRBJ2-3; the match to TRBD1 covers 8 bases. This CDR3 contains 14 residues. In germline, CDR1 is LGHNA, CDR2 YSLEER.

This clonotype was recorded a few times. The CDR3 DNA reads as TGTGCCAGCAGTTCCGGAGAGACCGTAGATACGCAGTATTTT. This translates into CASSSGETVDTQYF. The chain is built from TRBV27 and TRBJ2-3, with D unclear. The CDR3 runs to 14 residues. The germline V gene encodes CDR1 MNHEY and CDR2 SMNVEV (reference sequence). V dropped 4 bases and J dropped 5 bases, with 13 bases sitting between them.

As to this clonotype: Lacking the conserved final phenylalanine or tryptophan, this CDR3 likely reflects a read error. The chain links TRBV7-3 to TRBJ2-5; 12 nucleotides agree with TRBD2. Germline V gene lookup returns CDR1 SGHTA and CDR2 FQGTGA. Trimming cost V 5 bases and J 2 bases; bases outside gene matches: 3. The CDR3 has 15 amino acids. The CDR3 loop reads CASSDGTSGQETQYL. The CDR3 DNA follows: TGTGCCAGCAGCGACGGGACTAGCGGGCAAGAGACCCAGTACCTC.

The V gene is TRBV30, the J gene TRBJ2-5; D remains unclear. V was trimmed by 4 bases and J by 1 base, leaving 10 bases between them. The CDR3 has 13 amino acids. Germline lookup yields CDR1 GTSNPN and CDR2 SVGIG (reference sequence). The chain's CDR3 is CAWNGIVQETQYF. The CDR3 nucleotides are TGTGCCTGGAATGGGATAGTCCAAGAGACCCAGTACTTC.

This clonotype was counted at least ten times. V gene TRBV6-5 combines with J gene TRBJ1-1, with D uncertain. Germline CDR1 and CDR2: MNHEY and SVGAGI. V was trimmed by 5 bases and J by 0 bases, leaving 10 bases between them. This CDR3 region has 14 residues. The CDR3 loop is CASSVSALNTEAFF. The CDR3, as DNA: TGTGCCAGCAGTGTCAGCGCGCTGAACACTGAAGCTTTCTTT.

To note about this clonotype: This clone may be a read error of a much larger clone one base away. The chain is built from TRBV2 and TRBJ1-1; TRBD1 matches 8 bases. Germline CDR1 and CDR2: SNHLY and FYNNEI. This CDR3 comprises 12 residues. V dropped 10 bases and J dropped 4; count of bases not matched to a gene: 5. CDR3 sequence reads: CAIRTGRTEAFF. In DNA, the CDR3 is TGTGCCATTCGGACAGGGCGCACTGAAGCTTTCTTT.

This clonotype was seen more than once but under ten times. The chain carries TRBV7-9 and TRBJ2-1; 7 positions match TRBD1. J lost 5 bases, V lost 5 bases, and 6 bases had no gene match. This CDR3 has 14 residues. Germline values: CDR1 SEHNR, CDR2 FQNEAQ (reference sequence). The CDR3 protein is CASSTWDSNNEQFF. The CDR3 DNA is TGTGCCAGCAGCACCTGGGACAGCAACAATGAGCAGTTCTTC.

This clonotype was seen many times. J is TRBJ2-1 and V is TRBV5-1; D is perhaps TRBD1 or TRBD2 (6 bases each). The germline CDR1 and CDR2 sequences are SGHRS and YFSETQ. There are 15 residues in the CDR3. Between the trimmed V and J ends, which lost 0 bases and 3 bases, there was a span of 10 bases. CDR3 region: CASSLDGGRYNEQFF. The CDR3 nucleotides read TGCGCCAGCAGCTTGGACGGGGGCCGCTACAATGAGCAGTTCTTC.

This clonotype was seen at least ten times. The chain employs TRBV29-1 and TRBJ2-5; D is possibly TRBD2 (6 bases). The V gene lost 3 bases and the J gene lost 2 bases, with 7 bases spanning the gap. Per germline, CDR1 SQVTM and CDR2 ANQGSEA. There are 12 residues in the CDR3. CDR3 DNA: TGCAGCGTTGAGCGGGAACAAGAGACCCAGTACTTC. This translates into CSVEREQETQYF.

Of note for this clonotype: Just one base apart from a much larger clone, this may be a read error. The chain combines TRBV29-1 with TRBJ1-2; D remains ambiguous. CDR3 length equals 13 residues. Germline loops: CDR1 SQVTM, CDR2 ANQGSEA. V dropped 5 bases and J dropped 6 bases, with 16 bases sitting between them. CDR3 sequence (DNA): TGCAGCGTTCCAGGTCTAGCGTCCCATGGCTACACCTTC. Its translation: CSVPGLASHGYTF.

This clonotype has just a few counts. The chain recombines TRBV4-1 with TRBJ1-1; D unresolved. V dropped 0 bases and J dropped 5 bases, with 13 bases sitting between them. This CDR3 spans 15 amino acids. The germline CDR1 and CDR2 sequences are MGHRA and YSYEKL. The CDR3 region is CASSQDLLPATEAFF. Written as DNA, the CDR3 is TGCGCCAGCAGCCAAGATTTACTTCCCGCGACTGAAGCTTTCTTT.

For this clonotype: Given a much more abundant clone one base away, this may be a read error. This chain uses TRBV9 with TRBJ2-5; D is ambiguous. With 6 bases removed from V and 7 bases from J, the gap between germline ends came to 19 bases. The CDR3 is 14 amino acids. Germline V gene sequence: CDR1 SGDLS, CDR2 YYNGEE. The CDR3 DNA reads as TGTGCCAGCACCAATGACCGGTCAGAGGCGACCCAGTACTTC. This gives the protein CASTNDRSEATQYF.

Concerning this clonotype: Just one base apart from a much larger clone, this may be a read error. The chain carries TRBV20-1 and TRBJ2-7; a weak D match, TRBD1 (5 bases). Germline assignment: CDR1 DFQATT and CDR2 SNEGSKA (reference sequence). The ends were cut back, 5 bases at V and 5 bases at J, with 13 bases in the middle. CDR3 length: 12 amino acids. The CDR3 nucleotides are TGCAGTGCTGGGGCAGGTAGACACGAGCAGTACTTC. Translated, it gives CSAGAGRHEQYF.

The chain joins TRBV5-4 to TRBJ1-6; no clear D. This CDR3 is 15 amino acids long. CDR1 and CDR2 from the germline V gene are SGHNT and YYREEE (reference sequence). Trimming pared 0 bases from V and 8 bases from J, leaving 12 bases between. CDR3 nucleotide sequence: TGTGCCAGCAGCTTGGATGTGGGAGCGGATTCACCCCTCCACTTT. It translates to CASSLDVGADSPLHF.

The chain carries TRBV24-1 and TRBJ2-1; tentatively, D is TRBD1 (5 bases). Germline V CDR1 and CDR2: KGHDR, SFDVKD. The CDR3 runs 12 residues. The V and J ends lost 5 bases and 9 bases respectively, with 10 bases between them. CDR3 nucleotide sequence: TGTGCCACCAGTGCAGGTCAGGGTGAGCAGTTCTTC. Residues: CATSAGQGEQFF.